This entry lists 27 T cell receptor beta chains sequenced from one sample in a study of shared clonotypes between healthy human individuals. Assay: immunoSEQ multiplex PCR; the TCRdb copy retains only in-frame clones and omits some. This table has roughly 550,000 clones, nearly 97% appearing once. Only CD45RO-negative cells positively selected for CCR7 counted as naive CD8 cells, so terminally differentiated effector memory CD45RA+ cells were excluded. Sequencing was performed on naive CD8+ T cells sorted from blood. All receptors derive from a woman between 25 and 40 years old in good health.

The J gene is TRBJ1-3, the V gene TRBV27, with D unresolved. Germline values: CDR1 MNHEY, CDR2 SMNVEV (reference sequence). Between the trimmed V and J ends, which lost 2 bases and 0 bases, there was a span of 8 bases. The CDR3 totals 15 residues. The CDR3 DNA follows: TGTGCCAGCAGTTTAGGTCGGACCTCTGGAAACACCATATATTTT. Protein: CASSLGRTSGNTIYF.

The chain carries TRBV6-5 and TRBJ1-2; D is possibly TRBD1 (5 bases). Deletions cut 11 bases from V and 6 bases from J, with 16 bases between. Germline CDR1 MNHEY, CDR2 SVGAGI. The CDR3 consists of 12 residues. CDR3 sequence: CAGGNPIDGYTF. Written as DNA, the CDR3 is TGTGCCGGGGGTAACCCGATTGATGGCTACACCTTC.

The rearrangement uses TRBV5-6 and TRBJ2-7; D call uncertain. Trimming removed 4 bases at V and 0 bases at J, with 11 bases between. The germline V gene encodes CDR1 SGHDT and CDR2 YYEEEE. CDR3 length: 14 amino acids. Here the CDR3 DNA reads TGTGCCAGCAGCGGACGACTGAGCTCCTACGAGCAGTACTTC. Its translation: CASSGRLSSYEQYF.

The chain recombines TRBV7-6 with TRBJ2-7; the match to TRBD2 covers 9 bases. This CDR3 comprises 14 residues. V gave up 5 bases and J gave up 1 base; unmatched junction bases: 3. Germline V gene lookup returns CDR1 SGHVS and CDR2 FNYEAQ. The CDR3 region has the DNA TGTGCCAGCAGCGTGACTAGCGGATCCTACGAGCAGTACTTC. The encoded protein is CASSVTSGSYEQYF.

The chain combines TRBV28 with TRBJ2-1; 10 bases agree with TRBD1. The V and J ends lost 3 bases and 12 bases, in that order; junction bases with no gene match: 5. The CDR3 sequence is 13 residues long. The germline V gene encodes CDR1 MDHEN and CDR2 SYDVKM. This CDR3 is CASSLGQGTGQFF. The CDR3 nucleotides are TGTGCCAGCAGTTTGGGACAGGGGACTGGGCAGTTCTTC.

The rearrangement joins TRBV13 to TRBJ1-2; D perhaps matches TRBD1 (6 bases). CDR3 length: 14 amino acids. CDR1 and CDR2 (germline): PRHDT, FYEKMQ (reference sequence). Trimming stripped 5 bases from V and 1 base from J, with 11 bases between. The CDR3 DNA is TGTGCCAGCAGCCTTGACAGGAGTAACTATGGCTACACCTTC. This sequence encodes CASSLDRSNYGYTF.

This chain connects TRBV6-4 to TRBJ1-2; TRBD1 matches at 7 bases. The length of the CDR3 is 13 residues. Germline trimming cut 4 bases from V and 2 bases from J; bases unmatched to any gene: 1. The V gene's germline CDR1 is MRHNA and CDR2 SNTAGT. The CDR3 DNA follows: TGTGCCAGCAGTGCGGGACAGAACTATGGCTACACCTTC. Residues: CASSAGQNYGYTF.

This clone came up once. Here the CDR3 DNA reads TGCGCCAGCAGCCAAGACAGGGAAACACCCCAGTTCCTTGGCTACACCTTC. Encoded protein: CASSQDRETPQFLGYTF. The chain employs TRBV4-1 and TRBJ1-2, with TRBD1 as a possible D gene (5 bases). Germline V CDR1 and CDR2: MGHRA, YSYEKL. The CDR3 contains 17 residues. V lost 0 bases and J 7 bases, leaving 21 bases between the germline ends.

V gene TRBV6-5 combines with J gene TRBJ2-1, with TRBD1 matching 10 bases. This CDR3 has 14 amino acids. Germline CDR1 MNHEY, CDR2 SVGAGI. Unmatched junction bases numbered 3, after V lost 1 base and J lost 9 bases. DNA for the CDR3: TGTGCCAGCAGTTACTTGGGGACAGGGGCTGAGCAGTTCTTC. This encodes CASSYLGTGAEQFF.

The J gene is TRBJ2-7, the V gene TRBV7-9, with D possibly matching TRBD2 (6 bases). Germline V gives CDR1 SEHNR, CDR2 FQNEAQ (reference sequence). This CDR3 is 14 amino acids long. V dropped 5 bases and J dropped 6 bases, with 17 bases sitting between them. CDR3 in DNA: TGTGCCAGCAGCCCTCCTACCGGAGGGGTCGAGCAGTACTTC. It yields the protein CASSPPTGGVEQYF.

CDR3 coding DNA: TGTGCCAGCAGTTTATTGGTTGGGGGTGGGGATGAGCAGTTCTTC. Residues: CASSLLVGGGDEQFF. V gene TRBV28 combines with J gene TRBJ2-1; D may be TRBD1 or TRBD2 (5 bases each). Deletions cut 1 base from V and 8 bases from J, with 15 bases between. CDR1 and CDR2 from the germline V gene are MDHEN and SYDVKM. This CDR3 has 15 residues. The whole variable domain, remainder taken from reference TRBV28 and TRBJ2-1, is DVKVTQSSRYLVKRTGEKVFLECVQDMDHENMFWYRQDPGLGLRLIYFSYDVKMKEKGDIPEGYSVSREKKERFSLILESASTNQTSMYLCASSLLVGGGDEQFFGPGTRLTVL.

The chain combines TRBV5-6 with TRBJ2-3, with a weak D call TRBD2 (5 bases). Between the trimmed V and J ends, which lost 0 bases and 4 bases, there was a span of 9 bases. Germline CDR1 and CDR2: SGHDT and YYEEEE. This CDR3 region has 14 residues. In DNA, the CDR3 is TGTGCCAGCAGCTTGGGGCTAGCTCCAGATACGCAGTATTTT. Its translation is CASSLGLAPDTQYF.

The V gene is TRBV19, the J gene TRBJ1-1; D unresolved. The CDR3 extends over 14 amino acids. Germline V gene data show CDR1 as LNHDA and CDR2 as SQIVND (reference sequence). Trimming removed 3 bases at V and 3 bases at J, with 11 bases between. CDR3 protein: CASSMWTADTEAFF. CDR3 in DNA: TGTGCCAGTAGTATGTGGACGGCTGACACTGAAGCTTTCTTT.

The rearrangement links TRBV2 to TRBJ2-1, with a weak D call TRBD1 (6 bases). The length of the CDR3 is 12 residues. V was trimmed by 9 bases and J by 7 bases, leaving 13 bases between them. The germline gives CDR1 SNHLY, CDR2 FYNNEI. The CDR3 bases are TGTGCCAGAGGCAGGGGTCCGAATGAGCAGTTCTTC. Translated: CARGRGPNEQFF.

This sequence joins TRBV6-5 and TRBJ2-2; possible D gene TRBD1, 5 bases. Germline-derived CDR1 and CDR2 are MNHEY and SVGAGI. V was cut by 2 bases and J by 6 bases, with 7 bases left in between. This CDR3 is 13 amino acids long. The CDR3 bases are TGTGCCAGCAGTTACACAGGCTCCGGGGAGCTGTTTTTT. It codes for CASSYTGSGELFF.

The rearrangement links TRBV9 to TRBJ2-7; no definite D call. The CDR3 runs 14 residues. Trimming shortened V by 0 bases and J by 5 bases, and 12 bases separated the two germline ends. Per the germline V gene, CDR1 is SGDLS and CDR2 is YYNGEE. For the CDR3, the DNA is TGTGCCAGCAGCGTAGATGTGGGAATGAACGAGCAGTACTTC. It is translated as CASSVDVGMNEQYF.

In this sample, this clone turned up once. V is TRBV10-2 and J is TRBJ2-7; D is uncertain. With 6 bases removed from V and 2 bases from J, the gap between germline ends came to 8 bases. The CDR3 spans 12 residues. Germline assignment: CDR1 WSHSY and CDR2 SAAADI. The CDR3 bases are TGCGCCAGCAGCCCCGGAGCCTACGAGCAGTACTTC. Translation gives CASSPGAYEQYF.

The gene calls are TRBV15 and TRBJ2-1, with unresolved D. Germline V gives CDR1 LNHNV, CDR2 YYDKDF (reference sequence). The CDR3 length is 12 residues. Trimming left V 5 bases short and J 10 bases short, with 12 bases between. The CDR3 DNA is TGTGCCACCAGCCTGCAGTTGGGGGAGCAGTTCTTC. Its translation is CATSLQLGEQFF. The full variable domain, rest sourced from reference TRBV15 and TRBJ2-1, is DAMVIQNPRYQVTQFGKPVTLSCSQTLNHNVMYWYQQKSSQAPKLLFHYYDKDFNNEADTPDNFQSRRPNTSFCFLDIRSPGLGDTAMYLCATSLQLGEQFFGPGTRLTVL.

In DNA, the CDR3 is TGTGCCAGCAGCCCCCTGGCGGGACAGGGATCCAGTGAGCAGTTCTTC. Translation: CASSPLAGQGSSEQFF. The chain has TRBV7-9 and TRBJ2-1, with 9 positions matching TRBD1. Germline CDR1 and CDR2: SEHNR and FQNEAQ (reference sequence). The CDR3 has 16 residues. The V segment lost 5 bases and the J segment 9 bases; nucleotides outside the gene matches: 14.

This clone was found a few times. Other DNA variants within this sample encode the same CDR3. The chain uses TRBV5-4 and TRBJ2-7; no clear D. Germline V gives CDR1 SGHNT, CDR2 YYREEE (reference sequence). Trimming left V 4 bases short and J 3 bases short, with 5 bases between. This CDR3 contains 11 residues. The CDR3 DNA reads TGTGCCAGCAGCACAGACTACGAGCAGTACTTC. It translates to CASSTDYEQYF.

About this clone itself: Additional DNA sequences in this sample encode the identical CDR3. This chain joins TRBV30 and TRBJ1-1; D is ambiguous. V was cut by 0 bases and J by 2 bases, with 7 bases left in between. The CDR3 sequence is 13 residues long. Germline CDR1 reads GTSNPN; CDR2 reads SVGIG (reference sequence). The CDR3 DNA reads as TGTGCCTGGAGTGTACTTCGAAACACTGAAGCTTTCTTT. Residues: CAWSVLRNTEAFF.

This clone is a singleton in its sample. CDR3 coding DNA: TGTGCCAGCAGTTTCAGTCGGGAGACCAATGAGCAGTTCTTC. Residues: CASSFSRETNEQFF. The chain recombines TRBV27 with TRBJ2-1, with D possibly matching TRBD2 (6 bases). The CDR3 runs 14 residues. Germline values: CDR1 MNHEY, CDR2 SMNVEV (reference sequence). Trimming cost V 3 bases and J 6 bases, with 12 bases left between them.

The rearrangement links TRBV28 to TRBJ1-1; a possible D gene is TRBD1 (6 bases). Between the trimmed V and J ends, which lost 2 bases and 1 base, there was a span of 26 bases. The germline gives CDR1 MDHEN, CDR2 SYDVKM. This CDR3 comprises 20 residues. CDR3 sequence (DNA): TGTGCCAGCAGTTTAGCCCCTATATTCAGGAAGGGGGGTGGGAACACTGAAGCTTTCTTT. Its translation is CASSLAPIFRKGGGNTEAFF.

A single count supports this clone. The J gene is TRBJ2-7, the V gene TRBV9; D uncertain. The V gene's germline CDR1 is SGDLS and CDR2 YYNGEE. The CDR3 is 15 residues long. Trimming shortened V by 0 bases and J by 2 bases, and 12 bases separated the two germline ends. In DNA, the CDR3 is TGTGCCAGCAGCGTAGCATCGGCGGAAACCTACGAGCAGTACTTC. It specifies CASSVASAETYEQYF.

V gene TRBV28 combines with J gene TRBJ1-5; D gene unclear. Trimming stripped 4 bases from V and 4 bases from J, with 14 bases between. Germline CDR1 MDHEN, CDR2 SYDVKM. The CDR3 spans 15 residues. In DNA form, the CDR3 reads TGTGCCAGCAGTTGGACCGACCGAGGTAATCAGCCCCAGCATTTT. Encoded protein: CASSWTDRGNQPQHF.

V usage is TRBV2 and J usage is TRBJ2-7; weak D call: TRBD1 (6 bases). This CDR3 has 16 amino acids. Germline CDR1 and CDR2: SNHLY and FYNNEI. Trimming took off 7 bases at V and 4 bases at J, with 23 bases between the two ends. The CDR3 here is CASTALQGTGFYEQYF. The CDR3 coding sequence is TGTGCCAGCACCGCCCTCCAGGGGACCGGATTTTACGAGCAGTACTTC.

This sequence joins TRBV28 and TRBJ2-2, with 9 bases identical to TRBD1. Trimming removed 3 bases from V and 4 bases from J; junction bases left unmatched: 6. This CDR3 contains 16 residues. Per the germline V gene, CDR1 is MDHEN and CDR2 is SYDVKM. The CDR3 loop reads CASSLWGQGRTGELFF. The CDR3 nucleotides read TGTGCCAGCAGTTTGTGGGGACAGGGACGCACCGGGGAGCTGTTTTTT.